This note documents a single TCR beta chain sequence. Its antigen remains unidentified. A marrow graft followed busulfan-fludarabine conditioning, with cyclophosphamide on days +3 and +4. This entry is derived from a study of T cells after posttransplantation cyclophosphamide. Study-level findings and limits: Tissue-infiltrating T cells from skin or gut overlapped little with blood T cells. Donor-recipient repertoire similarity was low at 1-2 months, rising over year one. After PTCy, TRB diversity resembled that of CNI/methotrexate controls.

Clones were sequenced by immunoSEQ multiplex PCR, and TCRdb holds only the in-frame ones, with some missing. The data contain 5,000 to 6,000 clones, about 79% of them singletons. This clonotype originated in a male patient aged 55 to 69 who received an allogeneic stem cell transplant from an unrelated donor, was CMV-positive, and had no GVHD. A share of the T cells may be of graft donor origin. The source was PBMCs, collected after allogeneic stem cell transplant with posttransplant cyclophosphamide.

CDR3 in amino acids: CASSSPSGNTGELFF. CDR3 DNA sequence: TGCGCCAGCAGCTCCCCTAGCGGTAACACCGGGGAGCTGTTTTTT. This chain joins TRBV5-1 and TRBJ2-2; 7 bases line up with TRBD2. J gave up 2 bases and V 3 bases, and 4 bases lay outside the gene matches. The CDR3 length is 15 residues. Germline V gene sequence: CDR1 SGHRS, CDR2 YFSETQ.